The text below deals with one T cell receptor (beta chain). Some clones are missing from TCRdb's copy, which holds only in-frame ones; the method was immunoSEQ multiplex PCR. The data contain about 100,000 clones, around 92% of them seen just once; the ten biggest clones take up around 1.8%. This sample was taken from a study of T cell changes during pregnancy in multiple sclerosis. Losses at the gene ends were 4 bases for V and 3 bases for J; bases not matched to a gene: 7. Germline CDR1 and CDR2: SGHRS and YFSETQ. This CDR3 has 14 amino acids. The TCR originated in a female donor with multiple sclerosis, enrolled in a pregnancy study. Sequenced material: peripheral blood, taken after pregnancy. The rearrangement links TRBV5-1 to TRBJ2-7, with 7 nucleotides matching TRBD2. CDR3: CASSRGGDFYEQYF. The CDR3 bases are TGCGCCAGCAGCCGGGGAGGGGATTTCTACGAGCAGTACTTC.